These 32 T cell receptor beta chains were sequenced from one sample in a study of CD8+CD57+ T cells in acquired aplastic anemia. The TCR beta profiling, which covered VDJ combination and CDR3 sequence, was carried out using genomic DNA as the template. TCRdb ran MiXCR on the reads and lists one entry per CDR3 protein. The sample has 400,000 to 500,000 distinct CDR3 sequences; 55% to 75% are singletons. The sequenced sample was sorted CD4+, CD8+, or CD8+CD57+ T cells (not recorded which) from PBMCs. These receptors all stem from a human donor in good health, serving as a control.

As for this clonotype: A junction boundary mismatches the germline segment, possibly from a read error. The chain uses TRBV7-2 and TRBJ1-1; 8 bases fit TRBD1. The CDR3 has 13 residues. The germline V gene encodes CDR1 SGHTA and CDR2 FQGNSA. The CDR3 loop is CASSRTPGGTAFF. The CDR3 DNA is TGCGCCAGCAGCCGAACCCCAGGGGGCACGGCTTTCTTT.

This clonotype has ten or more counts. The J gene is TRBJ2-1, the V gene TRBV12-3 or TRBV12-4; D uncertain. V shed 5 bases and J shed 3 bases, with 8 bases lying between them. The CDR3 has 13 residues. Here the CDR3 reads CASSLPNYNEQFF. CDR3 bases: TGTGCCAGCAGTCTCCCGAACTACAATGAGCAGTTCTTC.

Only one count was recorded for this clonotype. The chain joins TRBV12-3 or TRBV12-4 to TRBJ1-3, with a tentative D call TRBD1 (5 bases). V was clipped by 6 bases and J by 0 bases, with 12 bases between them. This CDR3 region has 15 residues. CDR3 protein: CASRRDRSSGNTIYF. In DNA form, the CDR3 reads TGTGCCAGCAGACGCGACAGATCCTCTGGAAACACCATATATTTT.

This clonotype occurred many times. The chain couples TRBV6-6 to TRBJ1-6; perhaps TRBD1 as D (6 bases). Germline CDR1 reads MNHNY; CDR2 reads SVGAGI (reference sequence). CDR3 length: 17 residues. Trimming cost V 0 bases and J 10 bases, with 19 bases left between them. In nucleotides, the CDR3 is TGTGCCAGCAGTTACTCTCCCCCGGTGGGGGGGCACTCACCCCTCCACTTT. Translation gives CASSYSPPVGGHSPLHF.

On this clonotype itself: Relative to the germline gene, one junction end is altered; a read error may explain this. The chain is built from TRBV20-1 and TRBJ2-5; no clear D gene. Per the germline V gene, CDR1 is DFQATT and CDR2 is SNEGSKA (reference sequence). This CDR3 comprises 11 residues. CDR3 amino acids: CSANSQEAQCF. In nucleotides, the CDR3 is TGCAGTGCTAACAGCCAAGAGGCCCAGTGCTTC.

This clonotype was counted only a few times. The junction does not match germline at one end; this may be a read error. The V gene is TRBV12-3 or TRBV12-4, the J gene TRBJ2-7, with D possibly being TRBD2 (7 bases). The CDR3 is 15 residues long. The CDR3 coding sequence is TGTGTCAGCAGTTTAAGGGGGGGCGGTATCGGCGAGCAGTACTTC. It codes for CVSSLRGGGIGEQYF.

The chain links TRBV7-3 to TRBJ2-7; 7 nucleotides line up with TRBD2. This CDR3 region has 13 residues. CDR1 and CDR2 (germline): SGHTA, FQGTGA. Trimming at V came to 5 bases and at J to 2 bases, leaving 3 bases not matched to a gene. The CDR3 DNA is TGTGCCAGCAGCGGGGGGGGACCCTACGAGCAGTACTTC. Its translation is CASSGGGPYEQYF. Full variable domain (missing parts from reference TRBV7-3 and TRBJ2-7): GAGVSQTPSNKVTEKGKYVELRCDPISGHTALYWYRQSLGQGPEFLIYFQGTGAADDSGLPNDRFFAVRPEGSVSTLKIQRTERGDSAVYLCASSGGGPYEQYFGPGTRLTVT.

The chain is built from TRBV6-2 or TRBV6-3 and TRBJ1-3; D is ambiguous. The V and J ends lost 7 bases and 2 bases respectively, with 12 bases between them. CDR3 length: 14 residues. Germline loops: CDR1 MNHEY, CDR2 SVGEGT. The CDR3 nucleotides are TGTGCCAGCAATGGACCAGCGCCTGGAAACACCATATATTTT. Its translation: CASNGPAPGNTIYF.

The rearrangement joins TRBV11-2 to TRBJ1-1, with 8 bases that match TRBD1. From germline, CDR1 is SGHAT and CDR2 FQNNGV. V lost 2 bases, J lost 4 bases, and 6 bases stayed unmatched. The CDR3 runs 15 residues. CDR3 bases: TGTGCCAGCAGCTTAAATCAGGGGGCGACCACTGAAGCTTTCTTT. Translating it yields CASSLNQGATTEAFF.

In the case of this clonotype: The conserved closing phenylalanine or tryptophan is absent in this CDR3, likely reflecting a read error. It is unclear where the CDR3 begins or ends on the DNA, so no DNA is shown, and the CDR3 is as TCRdb lists it. CDR3 protein: CASSAREFGPGSV. The chain uses TRBV9 and TRBJ1-2. With termini counted, the CDR3 has 13 amino acids. Looked up from germline, CDR1 is SGDLS and CDR2 is YYNGEE.

Here the CDR3 reads CASSLRTGLNTGAFF. In DNA, the CDR3 is TGTGCCAGCAGCTTACGGACAGGGCTGAACACCGGGGCTTTCTTT. The chain carries TRBV9 and TRBJ1-1, with 8 bases aligning to TRBD1. CDR1 and CDR2 (germline): SGDLS, YYNGEE. The V segment lost 4 bases and the J segment 11 bases; nucleotides outside the gene matches: 16. The CDR3 spans 15 residues.

The sample holds a few counts of this clonotype. The chain joins TRBV2 to TRBJ2-7; possibly TRBD2 for D (5 bases). Germline lookup yields CDR1 SNHLY and CDR2 FYNNEI. CDR3 length: 15 residues. V was shortened by 5 bases and J by 4 bases, with 18 bases between the two germline ends. In DNA, the CDR3 is TGTGCCAGCAGTACTCGGGATCCGATCACTTACGAGCAGTACTTC. Translated, it gives CASSTRDPITYEQYF.

In the case of this clonotype: Mismatch with germline at one junction end may stem from a read error. The V call is TRBV19, the J call TRBJ1-2; D may be TRBD1 (6 bases). The CDR3 totals 16 residues. Germline V gene data show CDR1 as LNHDA and CDR2 as SQIVND (reference sequence). The CDR3 DNA reads TGTGCCAGCAGTTACTCCCCTGCGGGGGCGCGAGATGGCTATTCCTTC. Protein product: CASSYSPAGARDGYSF.

This clonotype was observed many times. The chain links TRBV6-1 to TRBJ2-7; D call uncertain. Between the trimmed V and J ends, which lost 3 bases and 3 bases, there was a span of 3 bases. The CDR3 spans 11 residues. Germline loops: CDR1 MNHNS, CDR2 SASEGT. The CDR3 reads CASSDSYEQYF. The CDR3 bases are TGTGCCAGCAGTGACAGCTACGAGCAGTACTTC.

This chain uses TRBV10-3 with TRBJ1-2; TRBD1 is a possible D gene (6 bases). Germline values: CDR1 ENHRY, CDR2 SYGVKD. The CDR3 extends over 13 amino acids. Trimming shortened V by 4 bases and J by 7 bases, and 13 bases separated the two germline ends. The CDR3 sequence is CAISAGQGTGYTF. The DNA of the CDR3 is TGTGCCATCAGTGCCGGCCAGGGGACTGGCTACACCTTC.

This clonotype has only a few counts. The chain's CDR3 is CAWSVGFNQPQHF. In DNA form, the CDR3 reads TGTGCCTGGAGTGTCGGCTTCAATCAGCCCCAGCATTTT. The chain combines TRBV30 with TRBJ1-5; D is unresolved. This CDR3 is 13 amino acids long. The V and J ends lost 0 bases and 3 bases respectively, with 6 bases between them. Germline V gene data show CDR1 as GTSNPN and CDR2 as SVGIG (reference sequence).

As for this clonotype: Mismatch with germline at one junction end may stem from a read error. J is TRBJ1-5 and V is TRBV2; D remains unclear. CDR1 and CDR2 from the germline V gene are SNHLY and FYNNEI. The CDR3 runs to 14 residues. The CDR3 DNA sequence: TGTGCCAGCAGTGACGGGAATAGCAATCAGCACCAGCATTTT. It is translated as CASSDGNSNQHQHF.

The CDR3 coding sequence is TGTGCCTGGAGTGTTTTGGGGGGGCTGACTGAAGCTTTCTTT. Encoded protein: CAWSVLGGLTEAFF. The chain uses TRBV30 and TRBJ1-1; TRBD1 might be the D (6 bases). Germline-derived CDR1 and CDR2 are GTSNPN and SVGIG (reference sequence). CDR3 length equals 14 residues. Trimming cost V 0 bases and J 5 bases, with 13 bases left between them.

This sequence joins TRBV11-2 and TRBJ2-2, with a possible D match to TRBD2 (7 bases). Trimming removed 1 base from V and 2 bases from J, with 11 bases in between. The V gene's germline CDR1 is SGHAT and CDR2 FQNNGV. The CDR3 covers 16 residues. CDR3 residues: CASSLVRGANTGELFF. The CDR3, as DNA: TGTGCCAGCAGCTTAGTACGGGGGGCCAACACCGGGGAGCTGTTTTTT.

Note on this clonotype: It is unclear where the CDR3 begins or ends on the DNA, so no DNA is shown, and the CDR3 is as TCRdb lists it. V is TRBV10-1 and J is TRBJ2-1; the table assigns TRBD2, which was not confirmed against the DNA. The CDR3 is 23 amino acids in total, end residues counted. Germline lookup yields CDR1 WNHNN and CDR2 SYGVQD (reference sequence). The CDR3 sequence is CASSHLAGGNEQFFGPGMNEQFF.

J is TRBJ2-3 and V is TRBV12-3 or TRBV12-4; 7 bases fit TRBD2. Germline trimming cut 3 bases from V and 0 bases from J; bases unmatched to any gene: 3. The CDR3 is made up of 15 amino acids. The CDR3 coding sequence is TGTGCCAGCAGTTTTAGCGGGCGAAGCACAGATACGCAGTATTTT. Amino acid sequence: CASSFSGRSTDTQYF.

Worth noting for this clonotype: Compared with germline, one end of the junction differs, possibly owing to a read error. The J gene is TRBJ2-7, the V gene TRBV20-1; D might be TRBD1 (5 bases). The germline gives CDR1 DFQATT, CDR2 SNEGSKA (reference sequence). This CDR3 contains 13 residues. CDR3 DNA sequence: TGCAGTGCGAGCAGGGAAGCCGGCTACCAGCAGTACTTC. Translated: CSASREAGYQQYF.

This clonotype was counted many times. The rearrangement joins TRBV6-5 to TRBJ1-2; tentative D call: TRBD1 (6 bases). Trimming cost V 6 bases and J 0 bases, with 14 bases left between them. CDR1 is MNHEY and CDR2 is SVGAGI in the germline V gene. The length of the CDR3 is 15 residues. The CDR3: CASRTGATTNYGYTF. The CDR3 DNA sequence: TGTGCCAGCAGGACGGGGGCAACTACTAACTATGGCTACACCTTC.

The sample holds a few counts of this clonotype. The rearrangement uses TRBV7-6 and TRBJ2-7, with D tentatively TRBD1 (7 bases). Germline assignment: CDR1 SGHVS and CDR2 FNYEAQ. Trimming left V 2 bases short and J 5 bases short, with 10 bases between. The CDR3 is made up of 13 amino acids. CDR3 coding DNA: TGTGCCAGCAGCTTACAGGGGGGAGACGAGCAGTACTTC. This sequence encodes CASSLQGGDEQYF.

The rearrangement uses TRBV4-3 and TRBJ1-1; tentative D call: TRBD1 (5 bases). CDR1 is LGHNA, CDR2 YSLEER, per germline. V was clipped by 8 bases and J by 11 bases, with 15 bases between them. CDR3 length: 11 amino acids. The DNA for the CDR3 is TGCGCCAGCCCGAAAGGGGAGGGGGCTTTCTTT. Translated, it gives CASPKGEGAFF.

V and J are TRBV9 and TRBJ1-1; maybe TRBD1 (6 bases). The CDR3 length is 14 residues. Germline V gives CDR1 SGDLS, CDR2 YYNGEE. V shed 1 base and J shed 11 bases, with 18 bases lying between them. The CDR3 sequence is CASSVNRVNTVAFF. As DNA, the CDR3 is TGTGCCAGCAGCGTAAACAGGGTGAACACGGTTGCTTTCTTT.

The chain is built from TRBV15 and TRBJ2-3; 8 nucleotides align to TRBD2. V was pared by 6 bases and J by 2 bases, with 4 bases of the junction left unmatched. CDR1 LNHNV and CDR2 YYDKDF come from the germline V gene (reference sequence). The CDR3 contains 14 residues. CDR3 residues: CATRRGGNTDTQYF. Here the CDR3 DNA reads TGTGCCACCAGACGGGGGGGCAACACAGATACGCAGTATTTT.

This rearrangement joins TRBV20-1 to TRBJ1-1; 8 bases line up with TRBD1. Per the germline V gene, CDR1 is DFQATT and CDR2 is SNEGSKA (reference sequence). V lost 3 bases, J lost 4 bases, and 4 bases stayed unmatched. The CDR3 covers 13 residues. As DNA, the CDR3 is TGCAGTGCTAGGTCCGGGACAGGCACTGAAGCTTTCTTT. Protein sequence: CSARSGTGTEAFF.

Notes on this clonotype: Germline is not matched at one junction end, which may reflect a read error. The chain is built from TRBV7-3 and TRBJ2-7; no clear D gene. CDR1 SGHTA and CDR2 FQGTGA come from the germline V gene. The CDR3 runs 14 residues. The CDR3 DNA reads TGTGCCAGCAGGAAGGTCGACGCCTACTACGGGCAGTACTTC. Its translation is CASRKVDAYYGQYF.

This clonotype appeared a few times. The genes are TRBV7-2 and TRBJ1-6; D is ambiguous. The CDR3 covers 13 residues. Trimming stripped 4 bases from V and 8 bases from J, with 9 bases between. Germline V gives CDR1 SGHTA, CDR2 FQGNSA. CDR3 in amino acids: CASSYSGDSPLHF. The DNA for the CDR3 is TGTGCCAGCAGCTACTCTGGTGATTCACCCCTCCACTTT.

About this clonotype itself: A junction end diverges from the germline sequence, so it may reflect a read error. The chain is built from TRBV5-1 and TRBJ2-6, with D maybe TRBD1 (6 bases). Germline V CDR1 and CDR2: SGHRS, YFSETQ. The CDR3 covers 14 residues. The CDR3 bases are TGTGCCAGCAGCAGAGGGGGTGGGGCCCCCGTCCTGACTTTC. As protein: CASSRGGGAPVLTF. Full variable domain (rest looked up from reference TRBV5-1 and TRBJ2-6): KAGVTQTPRYLIKTRGQQVTLSCSPISGHRSVSWYQQTPGQGLQFLFEYFSETQRNKGNFPGRFSGRQFSNSRSEMNVSTLELGDSALYLCASSRGGGAPVLTFGAGSRLTVL.

The genes are TRBV7-3 and TRBJ2-1; D remains unclear. The length of the CDR3 is 15 residues. Germline values: CDR1 SGHTA, CDR2 FQGTGA. The ends were cut back, 5 bases at V and 8 bases at J, with 19 bases in the middle. This CDR3 is CASSVRCLGADEQFF. As DNA, the CDR3 is TGTGCCAGCAGCGTAAGGTGCCTAGGCGCCGATGAGCAGTTCTTC.